Below are 24 T cell receptor beta chains sequenced from a single sample in a study of sequential checkpoint blockade in melanoma. Stated treatment: randomized to nivolumab then ipilimumab (arm A) or the reverse (arm B). Data came from immunoSEQ multiplex PCR; TCRdb stores just in-frame clones and leaves some out. The sample lists about 3,200 clones; around 18% were seen once. This specimen consisted of tumor tissue (inferred from file names), obtained from a patient given nivolumab and ipilimumab in sequence. The receptors derive from a human donor with melanoma.

This clone was found a few times. This chain links TRBV6-8 with TRBJ1-4; a possible D gene is TRBD1 (5 bases). Trimming took 5 bases from V and 8 from J, leaving 21 bases between them. From germline, CDR1 is MNHGY and CDR2 SAAAGT. The CDR3 has 16 amino acids. DNA of the CDR3: TGTGCCAGCAGTGAGGAAGTGGCAGGGCTGGGGGAAAAACTGTTTTTT. It specifies CASSEEVAGLGEKLFF.

In its sample, this clone is medium-sized. The genes are TRBV28 and TRBJ1-5, with D possibly matching TRBD1 (6 bases). Per germline, CDR1 MDHEN and CDR2 SYDVKM. CDR3 size: 12 residues. V was clipped by 9 bases and J by 5 bases, with 11 bases between them. The CDR3 sequence is CASNRADQPQHF. The DNA of the CDR3 is TGTGCCAGTAACAGGGCCGATCAGCCCCAGCATTTT. The full variable domain, in which reference TRBV28 and TRBJ1-5 provide the parts outside the CDR3, is DVKVTQSSRYLVKRTGEKVFLECVQDMDHENMFWYRQDPGLGLRLIYFSYDVKMKEKGDIPEGYSVSREKKERFSLILESASTNQTSMYLCASNRADQPQHFGDGTRLSIL.

Judged by abundance, this clone is medium-sized. The V and J genes are TRBV9 and TRBJ2-2; D is perhaps TRBD1 (5 bases). Germline CDR1 and CDR2: SGDLS and YYNGEE. The germline V and J ends were trimmed by 2 bases and 4 bases, with 9 bases remaining between them. The CDR3 spans 14 residues. The CDR3 is CASSVDSFTGELFF. In DNA, the CDR3 is TGTGCCAGCAGCGTTGACAGTTTCACCGGGGAGCTGTTTTTT.

In its sample, this clone was seen many times. The gene calls are TRBV11-3 and TRBJ2-3; D not certain. The CDR3 sequence is 14 residues long. Germline CDR1 SGHNT, CDR2 YENEEA. The V end lost 6 bases, the J end lost 1 base, and 11 bases lay between the germline ends. CDR3 bases: TGTGCCAGCAGGCTCGACGTAGGCACAGATACGCAGTATTTT. Its translation: CASRLDVGTDTQYF.

This chain joins TRBV29-1 and TRBJ2-4, with TRBD1 matching 7 bases. The germline V gene encodes CDR1 SQVTM and CDR2 ANQGSEA. The CDR3 runs 16 residues. The V segment lost 5 bases and the J segment 0 bases; nucleotides outside the gene matches: 10. The CDR3 DNA reads TGCAGCGTTAACACCGGGACAGTGAGAGCCAAAAACATTCAGTACTTC. This gives the protein CSVNTGTVRAKNIQYF.

This clone was detected only a few times. The gene calls are TRBV28 and TRBJ2-7; D is uncertain. V lost 6 bases and J 5 bases, leaving 11 bases between the germline ends. CDR1 is MDHEN, CDR2 SYDVKM, per germline. The CDR3 contains 12 residues. CDR3 protein: CASSTRWNEQYV. The CDR3 DNA reads as TGTGCCAGCAGCACCAGGTGGAACGAGCAGTACGTC.

This clone qualifies as medium-sized. The chain joins TRBV18 to TRBJ2-7; D unclear. V was clipped by 1 base and J by 5 bases, with 6 bases between them. CDR1 and CDR2 from the germline V gene are KGHSH and LQKENI. The CDR3 has 12 amino acids. DNA for the CDR3: TGTGCCAGCTCACCACTTGGGGACGAGCAGTACTTC. This gives the protein CASSPLGDEQYF. Variable domain in full (rest from reference TRBV18 and TRBJ2-7): NAGVMQNPRHLVRRRGQEARLRCSPMKGHSHVYWYRQLPEEGLKFMVYLQKENIIDESGMPKERFSAEFPKEGPSILRIQQVVRGDSAAYFCASSPLGDEQYFGPGTRLTVT.

This clone occurred a few times. The chain carries TRBV11-3 and TRBJ2-1; 8 bases map to TRBD2. Germline CDR1 SGHNT, CDR2 YENEEA. This CDR3 spans 15 amino acids. V gave up 5 bases and J gave up 9 bases; unmatched junction bases: 12. The CDR3 coding sequence is TGTGCCAGCAGCCAAAGTTCTAGCGGGCGCGCTGAGCAGTTCTTC. It is translated as CASSQSSSGRAEQFF.

J is TRBJ2-6 and V is TRBV1. TRBV1 is given as a pseudogene. CDR3 length: 15 residues. The CDR3: CASSQGFTGANVLTF. In DNA, the CDR3 is TGCGCCAGCAGCCAAGGGTTTACTGGGGCCAACGTCCTGACTTTC.

The table lists this clone with many counts. This chain uses TRBV11-3 with TRBJ2-6, with TRBD2 matching over 7 bases. The CDR3 is 16 amino acids. CDR1 and CDR2 from the germline V gene are SGHNT and YENEEA. The V gene end was trimmed by 3 bases and the J gene end by 0 bases; junction bases not matched to a gene: 2. The CDR3 is CASSLGGSSGANVLTF. CDR3 DNA sequence: TGTGCCAGCAGCTTGGGGGGGTCCTCTGGGGCCAACGTCCTGACTTTC.

The chain has TRBV5-1 and TRBJ2-3, with TRBD2 as a possible D gene (8 bases). This CDR3 is built from 15 residues. Germline-derived CDR1 and CDR2 are SGHRS and YFSETQ. Trimming removed 0 bases from V and 6 bases from J, with 14 bases in between. CDR3 bases: TGCGCCAGCAGCTTGGAAGTAGCGGGACAGGATACGCAGTATTTT. Encoded protein: CASSLEVAGQDTQYF.

This clone is classed as medium-sized. V usage is TRBV6-8 and J usage is TRBJ2-5; tentative D call: TRBD2 (6 bases). Germline CDR1 is MNHGY and CDR2 is SAAAGT. This CDR3 has 14 amino acids. The V end was cut by 7 bases, the J end by 2 bases, with 14 bases between. Written as DNA, the CDR3 is TGTGCCAGCATGGGCTTGGGGGGACAAGAGACCCAGTACTTC. Its protein is CASMGLGGQETQYF.

This clone was counted a few times. The chain is built from TRBV7-1 and TRBJ2-7; D is possibly TRBD1 or TRBD2 (5 bases each). TRBV7-1 is filed as an ORF, its function uncertain. CDR3 length equals 13 residues. Trimming removed 4 bases at V and 6 bases at J, with 13 bases between. Here the CDR3 DNA reads TGTGCCAGCAGCTTAGAGGGGCCGGCCGAGCAGTACTTC. Amino acid sequence: CASSLEGPAEQYF.

The V and J genes are TRBV14 and TRBJ2-7; D might be TRBD1 or TRBD2, each matching 5 bases. This CDR3 comprises 14 residues. Per the germline V gene, CDR1 is SGHDN and CDR2 is FVKESK. V was pared by 4 bases and J by 6 bases, with 16 bases between. The CDR3 spells CASSPGTATSEQYF. CDR3 DNA sequence: TGTGCCAGCAGCCCAGGGACGGCCACGTCCGAGCAGTACTTC.

This chain connects TRBV5-1 to TRBJ2-5; D perhaps matches TRBD1 (5 bases). This CDR3 has 15 amino acids. V was shortened by 0 bases and J by 5 bases, with 14 bases between the two germline ends. CDR1 and CDR2 (germline): SGHRS, YFSETQ. The CDR3 DNA follows: TGCGCCAGCAGCTTGGACCCAGGGCAAGGGGAGACCCAGTACTTC. Translation: CASSLDPGQGETQYF.

CDR3 coding DNA: TGCAGCGTGAGCGGGACAGCTAATGAAAAACTGTTTTTT. This translates into CSVSGTANEKLFF. This sequence joins TRBV29-1 and TRBJ1-4; TRBD1 matches 7 bases. Trimming at V came to 6 bases and at J to 3 bases, leaving 4 bases not matched to a gene. Germline CDR1 and CDR2: SQVTM and ANQGSEA. This CDR3 is 13 amino acids long.

This clone has only a few counts. V is TRBV28 and J is TRBJ1-3; D unclear. The CDR3 is made up of 17 amino acids. Trimming shortened V by 5 bases and J by 3 bases, and 20 bases separated the two germline ends. Germline loops: CDR1 MDHEN, CDR2 SYDVKM. The chain's CDR3 is CASSPWLGILDGNTIYF. The CDR3, as DNA: TGTGCCAGCAGTCCCTGGCTGGGGATACTAGATGGAAACACCATATATTTT.

The chain carries TRBV18 and TRBJ2-4, with 13 bases lining up with TRBD2. With 3 bases clipped from V and 3 bases from J, the junction kept 2 bases outside the gene matches. The germline V gene encodes CDR1 KGHSH and CDR2 LQKENI. The CDR3 is made up of 16 amino acids. The chain's CDR3 is CASSPGLAGDKNIQYF. DNA for the CDR3: TGTGCCAGCTCACCTGGACTAGCGGGGGACAAAAACATTCAGTACTTC.

This clone was counted ten times or more. The chain joins TRBV11-3 to TRBJ2-3, with 12 bases matching TRBD1. In germline, CDR1 is SGHNT, CDR2 YENEEA. The ends lost 6 bases at V and 4 bases at J; junction bases unmatched: 14. The CDR3 length is 18 residues. As DNA, the CDR3 is TGTGCCAGCAGGGCCGGGACAGGGGGCCTTATGGGGGCAGATACGCAGTATTTT. Its protein is CASRAGTGGLMGADTQYF.

This clone appeared a few times. The chain uses TRBV7-2 and TRBJ2-2; D not certain. The CDR3 length is 13 residues. Deletions cut 5 bases from V and 6 bases from J, with 10 bases between. The germline gives CDR1 SGHTA, CDR2 FQGNSA. In DNA, the CDR3 is TGTGCCAGCAGCCTCTGGGAAGCCGGGGAGCTGTTTTTT. Translation: CASSLWEAGELFF.

V gene TRBV10-2 combines with J gene TRBJ1-5, with D possibly TRBD1 on 6 matching bases. This CDR3 region has 13 residues. CDR1 is WSHSY and CDR2 is SAAADI in the germline V gene. Trimming left V 4 bases short and J 4 bases short, with 8 bases between. DNA for the CDR3: TGCGCCAGCAGTGTTACAGGGAATCAGCCCCAGCATTTT. Its translation: CASSVTGNQPQHF.

In this sample, this clone turned up a few times. The chain couples TRBV19 to TRBJ2-1; D gene ambiguous. Deletions cut 1 base from V and 5 bases from J, with 15 bases between. The CDR3 consists of 16 residues. Germline values: CDR1 LNHDA, CDR2 SQIVND (reference sequence). The CDR3 nucleotides read TGTGCCAGTAGTATAGGAACCGGCGCGCTCCACAATGAGCAGTTCTTC. Translating it yields CASSIGTGALHNEQFF.

V and J are TRBV6-8 and TRBJ2-5; 7 bases fit TRBD1. Germline-derived CDR1 and CDR2 are MNHGY and SAAAGT. The V gene end was trimmed by 6 bases and the J gene end by 6 bases; junction bases not matched to a gene: 7. This CDR3 spans 13 amino acids. DNA of the CDR3: TGTGCCAGCAGGAAACAGGGGTCGAAGACCCAGTACTTC. It is translated as CASRKQGSKTQYF.

The rearrangement links TRBV7-4 to TRBJ2-5; no definite D call. The CDR3 is made up of 13 amino acids. Germline loops: CDR1 SGHVT, CDR2 SQSDAQ. Trimming shortened V by 3 bases and J by 0 bases, and 5 bases separated the two germline ends. CDR3 region: CASSFGHQETQYF. The CDR3 bases are TGTGCCAGCAGCTTCGGACACCAAGAGACCCAGTACTTC. Full variable domain (outside the CDR3, taken from reference TRBV7-4 and TRBJ2-5): GAGVSQSPRYKVAKRGRDVALRCDSISGHVTLYWYRQTLGQGSEVLTYSQSDAQRDKSGRPSGRFSAERPERSVSTLKIQRTEQGDSAVYLCASSFGHQETQYFGPGTRLLVL.